What follows is one T cell receptor beta chain and its context. Its antigen is unidentified. Repertoires were generated with immunoSEQ multiplex PCR, while TCRdb's copy carries only in-frame clones and drops some. The sample consists of 18,000 or so clones, approximately 69% of them appearing once. The sample belongs to a study of somatic mutations in cytotoxic T cells in rheumatoid arthritis. Regarding the study as a whole: In rheumatoid arthritis patients, the slight underrepresentation of TRBV07 was not adjusted for multiple comparisons. Measurement of CD8+ T-cell clonality revealed no significant difference between rheumatoid arthritis patients and age-matched healthy controls. Antigens bound by the expanded CD8+ clones were not identified.

The healthy control group was made up of blood donors, who had a median age of around 60 years (range roughly 21-70) and were under 70% female. Unmatched junction bases numbered 9, after V lost 3 bases and J lost 10 bases. CDR3 size: 15 residues. The germline V gene encodes CDR1 LNHNV and CDR2 YYDKDF (reference sequence). The clonotype comes from a man between 60 and 70 years old in good health. This rearrangement joins TRBV15 to TRBJ2-1; TRBD2 agrees at 10 bases. The sample comprised CD8+ T cells sorted from blood. CDR3 sequence (DNA): TGTGCCACCAGCAGTACCAGCGGGAGGGCCGAGGAGCAGTTCTTC. Protein product: CATSSTSGRAEEQFF.